This TCR beta chain appears in the sequencing data of a study of T-cell reconstitution after alpha-beta-depleted transplantation in children. This clonotype appeared once. The antigen remains unidentified. Study-wide points: About two months after transplant, alpha-beta T cells reportedly came from several hundred expanded graft clones. Surviving recipient T cells and thymic progenitors produced the high day-60 TCRbeta diversity seen in some patients.

The CDR3 loop spans 15 amino acids. V trimming: 1 base; J trimming: 1 base; junction bases outside the gene matches: 1. Germline lookup yields CDR1 SGHDT and CDR2 YYEEEE. The TCRbeta library incorporated unique molecular identifiers. Each CDR3 protein is one row after TCRdb ran MiXCR on the PCR reads. The table includes 300,000 to 400,000 distinct CDR3 sequences, around 15% detected once. The source of this sequence is a male patient under 10 years old who had a stem cell transplant for acute lymphoblastic leukemia, so the T cells may come from the graft donor. The input for sequencing was PBMCs, mostly from graft donor cells, taken 360 days after TCRalphabeta/CD19-depleted stem cell transplant. The chain uses TRBV5-6 and TRBJ2-3, with 9 bases matching TRBD1. CDR3 loop: CASSLTGGGTDTQYF. CDR3 bases: TGTGCCAGCAGCTTGACAGGGGGCGGCACAGATACGCAGTATTTT.